This TCR beta chain was sequenced for a study of blood T cells in healthy people across ages. Study overall: For every two T cells, template switching captured about one barcoded beta molecule.

The CDR3 extends over 13 amino acids. V was trimmed by 8 bases and J by 9 bases, leaving 17 bases between them. As to this clonotype: Its matching antigen is unknown.

Overall study results and limits: Strong correlation linked observed beta diversity and percent naive T cells. Using unsorted PBMCs precluded a conclusive naive versus antigen-experienced comparison.

For the second PCR, which ran for 7 to 11 cycles, a sample-barcoded 5' primer and a J-beta primer mix were used. Every cDNA molecule bore a tag from a template-switch adaptor containing 12 random nucleotides. TCRdb fed the 5' RACE reads into MiXCR, producing one record per CDR3 protein. This sample has approximately 1,700,000 distinct CDR3 sequences, with around 40% found just once. The gene calls are TRBV12-3 or TRBV12-4 and TRBJ2-1, with D perhaps given as TRBD1 or TRBD2 (6 bases each). The source of this sequence is a human donor in good health. The sample was blood. CDR3 residues: CASSRGGSGEQFF. The CDR3 DNA is TGTGCCAGCTCGCGAGGGGGGAGCGGTGAGCAGTTCTTC.